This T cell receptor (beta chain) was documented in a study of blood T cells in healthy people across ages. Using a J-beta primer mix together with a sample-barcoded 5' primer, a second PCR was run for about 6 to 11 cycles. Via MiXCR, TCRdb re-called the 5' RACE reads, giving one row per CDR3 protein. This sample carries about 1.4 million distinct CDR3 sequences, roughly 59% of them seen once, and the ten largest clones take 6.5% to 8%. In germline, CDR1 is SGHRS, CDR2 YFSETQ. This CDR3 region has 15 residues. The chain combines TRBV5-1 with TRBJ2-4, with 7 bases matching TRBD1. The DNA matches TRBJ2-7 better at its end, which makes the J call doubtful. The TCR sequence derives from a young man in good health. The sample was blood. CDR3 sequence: CASSLPGTASHEQYF. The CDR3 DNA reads TGCGCCAGCAGTTTACCCGGGACAGCTTCCCACGAGCAGTACTTC.